Shown below are 6 T cell receptor beta chains from a single sample sequenced in a study of cytomegalovirus exposure and HLA in healthy donors. The PCR was carried out with 60 Vbeta primers and 13 Jbeta primers. TCRdb's copy holds only in-frame clones and misses some; the assay was immunoSEQ multiplex PCR. Among 95,000 to 150,000 clones listed, 75% were seen once. Sequences were obtained from PBMCs. These TCRs come from a woman aged 50 to 60 in good health and CMV-seronegative.

The rearrangement links TRBV10-3 to TRBJ2-1; 14 nucleotides match TRBD2. The CDR3 is made up of 15 amino acids. With 4 bases clipped from V and 9 bases from J, the junction kept 5 bases outside the gene matches. Germline V gene sequence: CDR1 ENHRY, CDR2 SYGVKD. The CDR3 sequence is CAISGGTSGSLEQFF. The CDR3 region has the DNA TGTGCCATCAGTGGCGGGACTAGCGGGAGTCTTGAGCAGTTCTTC.

V gene TRBV29-1 combines with J gene TRBJ2-7; D is ambiguous. The germline CDR1 and CDR2 sequences are SQVTM and ANQGSEA. The CDR3 has 11 residues. The ends were cut back, 0 bases at V and 9 bases at J, with 9 bases in the middle. CDR3 in DNA: TGCAGCGTTGAAGAAACCGGCGGGCAGTACTTC. This sequence encodes CSVEETGGQYF.

V gene TRBV18 combines with J gene TRBJ2-6, with D unresolved. Trimming took off 2 bases at V and 0 bases at J, with 14 bases between the two ends. Germline V gene data show CDR1 as KGHSH and CDR2 as LQKENI. The CDR3 has 18 residues. The CDR3 nucleotides read TGTGCCAGCTCACCATACGAAACGTGGAGCTCTGGGGCCAACGTCCTGACTTTC. This encodes CASSPYETWSSGANVLTF.

J is TRBJ1-1 and V is TRBV28, with unresolved D. Looked up from germline, CDR1 is MDHEN and CDR2 is SYDVKM. CDR3 length: 15 residues. V shed 5 bases and J shed 0 bases, with 13 bases lying between them. CDR3 in amino acids: CASSLDPRVNTEAFF. The CDR3 DNA sequence: TGTGCCAGCAGTCTAGACCCACGCGTGAACACTGAAGCTTTCTTT.

V is TRBV28 and J is TRBJ1-1, with D tentatively TRBD1 (6 bases). Trimming removed 7 bases from V and 9 bases from J, with 21 bases in between. Per germline, CDR1 MDHEN and CDR2 SYDVKM. The CDR3 is 14 amino acids. Here the CDR3 reads CASTSHQTGTKAFF. In nucleotides, the CDR3 is TGTGCCAGCACCAGTCATCAAACAGGGACCAAAGCTTTCTTT.

This clone was picked up a small number of times. The chain carries TRBV18 and TRBJ2-4; D is unclear. Germline lookup yields CDR1 KGHSH and CDR2 LQKENI. The V gene lost 6 bases and the J gene lost 0 bases, with 9 bases spanning the gap. This CDR3 is built from 14 residues. The CDR3 DNA is TGTGCCAGCTCGTACAGTGGAGCCAAAAACATTCAGTACTTC. Its protein product is CASSYSGAKNIQYF.